This TCR beta chain originates from a study of T cell clonotyping in hematopoietic cell transplantation. Profiling relied on immunoSEQ multiplex PCR, and the TCRdb table lists in-frame clones only, not all of them. The sample yields around 4,800 clones, 15% to 20% seen once. This CDR3 contains 12 residues. Germline V lookup: CDR1 MNHEY, CDR2 SVGAGI. V lost 6 bases and J lost 7, with 9 bases in between. This clone was seen a handful of times. The sample in question was PBMCs, obtained 180 days after allogeneic stem cell transplant. The chain combines TRBV6-5 with TRBJ1-4; D call uncertain. The receptor comes from a male patient between 18 and 35 years old who had an allogeneic stem cell transplant, so the T cells may come from the graft donor. Some clones in this sample may be carry-over from other donors' samples. The CDR3 nucleotides are TGTGCCAGCAGCGAAAAAAGTGAAAAACTGTTTTTT. This translates into CASSEKSEKLFF.